Shown below are 17 T cell receptor beta chains from a single sample sequenced in a study of CD8 T cells in ankylosing spondylitis. TCRdb called the 5' RACE reads again in MiXCR, with one record for every CDR3 protein. The table records about 30,000 distinct CDR3 sequences, approximately 14% of them present only once. What was sequenced was blood. The receptor set was obtained from a male donor with ankylosing spondylitis or in good health (not recorded which).

This clonotype was picked up a small number of times. The chain carries TRBV14 and TRBJ2-5; D is ambiguous. V shed 1 base and J shed 5 bases, with 5 bases lying between them. CDR3 length equals 12 residues. Looked up from germline, CDR1 is SGHDN and CDR2 is FVKESK. The CDR3: CASSQAWETQYF. DNA for the CDR3: TGTGCCAGCAGCCAAGCGTGGGAGACCCAGTACTTC.

The table lists this clonotype with a few counts. The CDR3 DNA reads TGCAGTGCTGCTTACAGGGGGCTGGGAGATACGCAGTATTTT. This encodes CSAAYRGLGDTQYF. This chain uses TRBV20-1 with TRBJ2-3; 9 bases are shared with TRBD1. Germline CDR1 and CDR2: DFQATT and SNEGSKA (reference sequence). The CDR3 has 14 amino acids. Trimming removed 5 bases from V and 5 bases from J; junction bases left unmatched: 8.

The chain links TRBV12-3 or TRBV12-4 to TRBJ2-1, with D possibly being TRBD2 (6 bases). V lost 6 bases and J 3 bases, leaving 15 bases between the germline ends. The CDR3 has 15 amino acids. This CDR3 reads CASSPGTSLYNEQFF. The CDR3 nucleotides read TGTGCCAGCAGCCCTGGGACTTCCCTCTACAATGAGCAGTTCTTC.

This clonotype appeared a few times. The CDR3 DNA is TGTGCCAGCAGTCGACTTCATGAAAAACTGTTTTTT. It codes for CASSRLHEKLFF. The V gene is TRBV12-3 or TRBV12-4, the J gene TRBJ1-4; D not resolved. There are 12 residues in the CDR3. The V end lost 5 bases, the J end lost 6 bases, and 7 bases lay between the germline ends.

This clonotype appeared a few times. The rearrangement links TRBV7-9 to TRBJ2-1; D unclear. Germline V gene lookup returns CDR1 SEHNR and CDR2 FQNEAQ (reference sequence). Trimming took 3 bases from V and 6 from J, leaving 12 bases between them. This CDR3 has 14 residues. The CDR3 DNA reads TGTGCCAGCAGCTTGTCATTCGAAGGCAATGAGCAGTTCTTC. The encoded protein is CASSLSFEGNEQFF.

The gene calls are TRBV20-1 and TRBJ2-7; 7 bases align to TRBD1. V shed 6 bases and J 7 bases; nucleotides not matched to a gene: 9. Germline V gives CDR1 DFQATT, CDR2 SNEGSKA (reference sequence). The CDR3 is 12 residues long. CDR3 sequence (DNA): TGCAGTGCCCGAAGACAGGGCGGGGAGCAGTACTTC. Translated, it gives CSARRQGGEQYF.

The rearrangement uses TRBV14 and TRBJ2-2, with D uncertain. The CDR3 has 12 amino acids. V was shortened by 3 bases and J by 6 bases, with 5 bases between the two germline ends. Per the germline V gene, CDR1 is SGHDN and CDR2 is FVKESK. As DNA, the CDR3 is TGTGCCAGCAGCCATCCGTCCGGGGAGCTGTTTTTT. It specifies CASSHPSGELFF.

J is TRBJ2-2 and V is TRBV27, with 7 bases matching TRBD1. The CDR3 runs to 17 residues. Germline V gene lookup returns CDR1 MNHEY and CDR2 SMNVEV (reference sequence). V was clipped by 5 bases and J by 7 bases; unmatched bases: 16. CDR3 nucleotides: TGTGCCAGCAGTCAATACCAAAACAGGGGCGCGGTCGGGGAGCTGTTTTTT. Translating gives CASSQYQNRGAVGELFF.

The table lists this clonotype with a few counts. The V and J genes are TRBV20-1 and TRBJ2-3; a weak D match, TRBD2 (6 bases). Germline V gene data show CDR1 as DFQATT and CDR2 as SNEGSKA (reference sequence). This CDR3 contains 12 residues. Trimming cost V 6 bases and J 4 bases, with 11 bases left between them. DNA for the CDR3: TGCAGTGCACAGACGGGGGCAGATACGCAGTATTTT. Its translation: CSAQTGADTQYF.

This clonotype has more than one count but fewer than ten. V and J are TRBV29-1 and TRBJ2-2; D remains ambiguous. Trimming removed 6 bases from V and 1 base from J, with 9 bases in between. Germline V gene lookup returns CDR1 SQVTM and CDR2 ANQGSEA. The CDR3 has 13 amino acids. CDR3 coding DNA: TGCAGCGTGGGTATGAGGAACACCGGGGAGCTGTTTTTT. Amino acid sequence: CSVGMRNTGELFF.

The V call is TRBV14, the J call TRBJ2-3; TRBD1 aligns across 10 bases. CDR1 and CDR2 from the germline V gene are SGHDN and FVKESK. This CDR3 region has 20 residues. After removal of 4 bases from V and 2 bases from J, the junction contained 18 bases not matched to a gene. CDR3 protein: CASSPRPTGGLNRFTDTQYF. DNA for the CDR3: TGTGCCAGCAGCCCACGCCCGACAGGGGGCCTAAACCGTTTCACAGATACGCAGTATTTT. The entire variable domain, with the rest obtained from reference TRBV14 and TRBJ2-3, is as follows: EAGVTQFPSHSVIEKGQTVTLRCDPISGHDNLYWYRRVMGKEIKFLLHFVKESKQDESGMPNNRFLAERTGGTYSTLKVQPAELEDSGVYFCASSPRPTGGLNRFTDTQYFGPGTRLTVL.

The chain combines TRBV12-3 or TRBV12-4 with TRBJ2-2; D ambiguous. V was clipped by 10 bases and J by 6 bases, with 18 bases between them. The CDR3 runs to 14 residues. The DNA of the CDR3 is TGTGCCACAGAAAGGGCTAGTTTCTCCGGGGAGCTGTTTTTT. Protein: CATERASFSGELFF.

This clonotype was seen more than once but under ten times. The chain couples TRBV7-9 to TRBJ2-3; 10 nucleotides match TRBD1. The CDR3 covers 16 residues. CDR1 and CDR2 from the germline V gene are SEHNR and FQNEAQ (reference sequence). Germline trimming cut 8 bases from V and 4 bases from J; bases unmatched to any gene: 12. The CDR3, as DNA: TGTGCCAGCCGACAAACCGGGACAGGGGCCGCAGATACGCAGTATTTT. This sequence encodes CASRQTGTGAADTQYF.

This clonotype was counted ten times or more. This chain uses TRBV20-1 with TRBJ1-1; the match to TRBD1 covers 9 bases. This CDR3 region has 16 residues. CDR1 is DFQATT and CDR2 is SNEGSKA in the germline V gene (reference sequence). J lost 0 bases, V lost 0 bases, and 5 bases had no gene match. CDR3 region: CSARDWTGVMNTEAFF. CDR3 coding DNA: TGCAGTGCTAGAGACTGGACAGGGGTCATGAACACTGAAGCTTTCTTT.

The genes are TRBV5-1 and TRBJ2-5, with 7 bases that match TRBD1. The ends lost 4 bases at V and 5 bases at J; junction bases unmatched: 8. Germline loops: CDR1 SGHRS, CDR2 YFSETQ. The CDR3 covers 14 residues. The CDR3 nucleotides read TGCGCCAGCAGCCCTCAGACAGGGCACGAGACCCAGTACTTC. It encodes CASSPQTGHETQYF.

The chain couples TRBV12-3 or TRBV12-4 to TRBJ2-2; no clear D gene. CDR3 length: 15 residues. V shed 4 bases and J shed 0 bases, with 9 bases lying between them. This chain's CDR3 is CASSSVSTNTGELFF. In DNA, the CDR3 is TGTGCCAGCAGTTCGGTGAGCACGAACACCGGGGAGCTGTTTTTT.

The chain combines TRBV7-3 with TRBJ1-1; D is unclear. This CDR3 is 13 amino acids long. Between the trimmed V and J ends, which lost 4 bases and 1 base, there was a span of 7 bases. CDR1 and CDR2 from the germline V gene are SGHTA and FQGTGA. Written as DNA, the CDR3 is TGTGCCAGCAGCTCATCGAAGAACACTGAAGCTTTCTTT. Translation: CASSSSKNTEAFF.